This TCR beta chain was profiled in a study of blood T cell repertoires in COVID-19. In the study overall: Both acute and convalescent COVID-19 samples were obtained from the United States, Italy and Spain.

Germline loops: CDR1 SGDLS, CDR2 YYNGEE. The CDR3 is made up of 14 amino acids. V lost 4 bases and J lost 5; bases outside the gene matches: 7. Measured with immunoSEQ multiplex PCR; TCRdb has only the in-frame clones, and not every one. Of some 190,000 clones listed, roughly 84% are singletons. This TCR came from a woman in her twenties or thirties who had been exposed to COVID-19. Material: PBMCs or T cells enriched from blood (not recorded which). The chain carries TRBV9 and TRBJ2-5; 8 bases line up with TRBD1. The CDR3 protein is CASSPWTGYETQYF. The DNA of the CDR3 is TGTGCCAGCAGCCCCTGGACAGGGTACGAGACCCAGTACTTC.